This TCR beta chain appears in the sequencing data of a study of T-cell reconstitution after alpha-beta-depleted transplantation in children. Germline values: CDR1 SGHVS, CDR2 FQNEAQ. Trimming at V came to 1 base and at J to 4 bases, leaving 5 bases not matched to a gene. The CDR3 totals 15 residues. Preparation of the TCRbeta library involved a method that used unique molecular identifiers. MiXCR, run by TCRdb on the PCR reads, gives a single entry per CDR3 protein. This table has 250,000 to 300,000 distinct CDR3 sequences, 9.9% appearing once. This TCR was sampled from a human donor who donated a stem cell graft to a child with SCID. This chain connects TRBV7-8 to TRBJ2-7; TRBD1 agrees at 9 bases. This material consisted of PBMCs from the stem cell graft donor, taken from the stem cell graft. CDR3 nucleotide sequence: TGTGCCAGCAGCTTAGACCGGGACAGGGTGTACGAGCAGTACTTC. Translated, it gives CASSLDRDRVYEQYF.